The entry that follows covers one T cell receptor (beta chain) sequence. Antigen specificity is unknown. Assay: immunoSEQ multiplex PCR; the TCRdb copy retains only in-frame clones and omits some. The data contain 80,000 to 95,000 clones, approximately 91% of them seen just once; the ten biggest clones take up less than 8.5%. This record belongs to a study of T cell responses to AZD1222 COVID-19 vaccine. Study-level findings and limits: Spike regions recognized by vaccine-associated CD4 TCRs spanned the protein, led by 160-218 and 743-854.

Pooling was applied to second doses at about 4 or about 12 weeks. Germline CDR1 is SGHRS and CDR2 is YFSETQ. Trimming cost V 1 base and J 5 bases; bases outside gene matches: 5. The CDR3 has 15 residues. The material sequenced was peripheral blood, taken 28 days after the second AZD1222 dose. The chain recombines TRBV5-1 with TRBJ2-2; 7 positions agree with TRBD2. The clonotype was recovered from an adult who received the AZD1222 COVID-19 vaccine. In DNA form, the CDR3 reads TGCGCCAGCAGCTTGAAGACAGCGGGAACCGGGGAGCTGTTTTTT. It translates to CASSLKTAGTGELFF.